This is a list of T cell receptor beta chains from one sample in a study of blood T cell repertoires in COVID-19. Assay used: immunoSEQ multiplex PCR; TCRdb lists only in-frame clones, some missing. Of under 200,000 clones listed, 82% were seen once; the top ten hold about 5%. Material for sequencing was PBMCs or T cells enriched from blood (not recorded which). Receptors originate from a woman in her sixties with acute COVID-19. Each CDR3 is given with its conserved first and last residue.

>TRBV7-2
CASSLASGLLGDDTQYF
>TRBV7-7
CASSPWTSLNTGELFF
>TRBV4-2
CASSQESASYGYTF
>TRBV11-3
CASSLGRELGTGELFF
>TRBV27
CASSFNNEQFF
>TRBV7-9
CASSFDMNTGELFF
>TRBV27
CASSFEGATEAFF
>TRBV2
CASSPQPSTGNTIYF
>TRBV7-9
CASSLAPGYEQYF
>TRBV28
CASSLGGQGRYGYTF